These T cell receptor beta chains were read from a single sample in a study of patients and donors after allogeneic stem cell transplantation. TCRdb reprocessed the RT-PCR reads via MiXCR and lists one record per CDR3 protein. The sample contains about 960,000 distinct CDR3 sequences, approximately 19% of which appear only once. Source material: blood, either unsorted or a sorted T cell fraction (not recorded which). Every receptor here comes from a human donor who was either an allogeneic HSCT recipient or a stem cell or donor lymphocyte infusion donor (not recorded which). It is not recorded whose cells these are; they may come from a transplant donor. Both conserved end residues are part of each CDR3. D genes are given only for firm matches. Size values are once, few and many counts, or a class for expanded clones, and some rows have none.

V	size	D	length	J	DNA	CDR3
TRBV7-9	NA	TRBD2	17	TRBJ2-3	TGTGCCAGCAGCTCCGGAGTACTAGCGGGGACCACAGATACGCAGTATTTT	CASSSGVLAGTTDTQYF
TRBV7-9	few	NA	13	TRBJ2-3	TGTGCCAGCAGCCCGACCCACACAGATACGCAGTATTTT	CASSPTHTDTQYF
TRBV18	NA	NA	12	TRBJ2-7	TGTGCCAGCTCACCCCTAGACGCCGAGCAGTACTTC	CASSPLDAEQYF
TRBV18	few	NA	17	TRBJ2-7	TGTGCCAGCTCAGAGAGCCGGTTCCCTGCGGCGTCCTACGAGCAGTACTTC	CASSESRFPAASYEQYF
TRBV28	few	NA	12	TRBJ1-2	TGTGCCAGCAAGAAACAGAACTATGGCTACACCTTC	CASKKQNYGYTF
TRBV2	NA	NA	13	TRBJ2-5	TGTGCCAGCAGGGCCCCGGGTTGGGAGACCCAGTACTTC	CASRAPGWETQYF
TRBV7-6	few	NA	15	TRBJ1-3	TGTGCCAGCAGCTTAGAGGGGGGACAAGGAAACACCATATATTTT	CASSLEGGQGNTIYF
TRBV3-1	few	NA	16	TRBJ2-7	TGTGCCAGCAGTCAAGGGAGGAGGCCCATTTCCTACGAGCAGTACTTC	CASSQGRRPISYEQYF
TRBV11-2	few	NA	15	TRBJ2-7	TGTGCCAGCAGCACATTCGGAAGAAGCTCCTACGAGCAGTACTTC	CASSTFGRSSYEQYF
TRBV5-1	few	TRBD2	14	TRBJ2-1	TGCGCCAGCAGCTTCGGCGGGGGGCGGGATGAGCAGTTCTTC	CASSFGGGRDEQFF
TRBV24-1	few	NA	14	TRBJ2-5	TGTGCCACCAGTGATTGGACAGATCAAGAGACCCAGTACTTC	CATSDWTDQETQYF
TRBV29-1	medium-sized	NA	13	TRBJ1-2	TGCAGCGTTGAGTCCAGGGCCCGATATGGCTACACCTTC	CSVESRARYGYTF
TRBV12-3/TRBV12-4	NA	NA	13	TRBJ2-5	TGTGCCAGCAGGACCCGAGTAACAGAGACCCAGTACTTC	CASRTRVTETQYF
TRBV24-1	many	NA	14	TRBJ1-2	TGTGCCACCAGTGACCCCCCGGGAGTTCATGGCTACACCTTC	CATSDPPGVHGYTF
TRBV24-1	many	NA	12	TRBJ2-1	TGTGCCACCAGTGGGCTTACCCATGAGCAGTTCTTC	CATSGLTHEQFF
TRBV7-3	few	NA	15	TRBJ2-5	TGTGCCAGCAGTCCGACGGGGAAGTACCAAGAGACCCAGTACTTC	CASSPTGKYQETQYF
TRBV20-1	NA	NA	15	TRBJ1-3	TGCAGTGCTAGAGATCATGGGGCGACTGGAAACACCATATATTTT	CSARDHGATGNTIYF
TRBV25-1	NA	NA	13	TRBJ1-2	TGTGCCAGCAGTGAGTCCCAGGGTAACGGCTACACCTTC	CASSESQGNGYTF
TRBV7-2	NA	NA	14	TRBJ1-3	TGTGCCAGCAGCTTACACAGCTCTGGAAACACCATATATTTT	CASSLHSSGNTIYF
TRBV5-1	few	NA	13	TRBJ1-1	TGCGCCAGCAGCTTCCAGGTGAGGGCTGAAGCTTTCTTT	CASSFQVRAEAFF
TRBV7-3	NA	TRBD1	18	TRBJ1-5	TGTGCCAGCAGCTCAGGACAGGGGGCTTATGGGAGCAATCAGCCCCAGCATTTT	CASSSGQGAYGSNQPQHF
TRBV5-1	NA	NA	16	TRBJ2-2	TGCGCCAGCAGCACCCGACAGGGAGGTGACACCGGGGAGCTGTTTTTT	CASSTRQGGDTGELFF
TRBV20-1	NA	TRBD1	14	TRBJ1-5	TGCAGTGCTAAGGGGACAGCGTCCAATCAGCCCCAGCATTTT	CSAKGTASNQPQHF
TRBV5-1	NA	TRBD1	15	TRBJ2-5	TGCGCCAGCAGCATCACAGACAGGGAACAAGAGACCCAGTACTTC	CASSITDREQETQYF
TRBV7-2	NA	NA	17	TRBJ2-7	TGTGCCAGACCGGATCTAAGGACGGAGGGGAGCTCCTACGAGCAGTACTTC	CARPDLRTEGSSYEQYF
TRBV7-8	few	TRBD2	18	TRBJ2-3	TGTGCCAGCAGCTTAAGATTCAAGCGGGAGGGCCATTCAGATACGCAGTATTTT	CASSLRFKREGHSDTQYF
TRBV20-1	NA	TRBD2	17	TRBJ2-1	TGCAGTGCTAGAGATACCCCTCTAGCGGGAGTAAGAAATGAGCAGTTCTTC	CSARDTPLAGVRNEQFF
TRBV10-3	few	NA	12	TRBJ1-4	TGTGCCATCTCAGCAGGGAGGGAAAAACTGTTTTTT	CAISAGREKLFF
TRBV18	few	NA	17	TRBJ2-7	TGTGCCAGCTCACCTCTTCCCCCGTTGGTAGCGGACTACGAGCAGTACTTC	CASSPLPPLVADYEQYF
TRBV12-3/TRBV12-4	few	TRBD1	15	TRBJ1-1	TGTGCCAGCAGTTCCGGGACAGGGTGGCGTTCTGAAGCTTTCTTT	CASSSGTGWRSEAFF
TRBV20-1	NA	NA	15	TRBJ2-7	TGCAGTGCTACCACCCCTGAGCGGAGGTCCTACGAGCAGTACTTC	CSATTPERRSYEQYF
TRBV15	NA	NA	19	TRBJ2-7	TGTGCCACCAGCAGAGACGTGCGCTGGGGGCGTACTAGAACCTACGAGCAGTACTTC	CATSRDVRWGRTRTYEQYF
TRBV12-3/TRBV12-4	many	NA	13	TRBJ2-5	TGTGCCAGCAGACATCACCCCTTGGAGACCCAGTACTTC	CASRHHPLETQYF
TRBV5-8	NA	NA	17	TRBJ1-6	TGTGCCAGCAGCTTAAGGAGTCAGGGACTGGGTAATTCACCCCTCCACTTT	CASSLRSQGLGNSPLHF
TRBV25-1	NA	NA	15	TRBJ2-4	TGTGCCAGCAGTGAATCAGGACTAGCCAAAAACATTCAGTACTTC	CASSESGLAKNIQYF
TRBV5-1	few	NA	15	TRBJ1-1	TGCGCCAGCAGCTTGGCCGAGGGCGTAAACACTGAAGCTTTCTTT	CASSLAEGVNTEAFF
TRBV25-1	few	NA	14	TRBJ1-1	TGTGCCAGCAGATTTTCTGGTAGGAACACTGAAGCTTTCTTT	CASRFSGRNTEAFF
TRBV25-1	NA	NA	17	TRBJ1-4	TGTGCCAGCAGTGAATCCAGCCCATATACAACTAATGAAAAACTGTTTTTT	CASSESSPYTTNEKLFF
TRBV7-8	NA	NA	13	TRBJ1-1	TGTGCCAGCAGCCTATCAGAAACCACTGAAGCTTTCTTT	CASSLSETTEAFF
TRBV5-1	few	NA	14	TRBJ2-1	TGCGCCAGCAGCGCAGGCTCTACGGGCAATGAGCAGTTCTTC	CASSAGSTGNEQFF
TRBV9	NA	NA	12	TRBJ1-2	TGTGCCAGCAGCGTAGGGACACGTGGCTACACCTTC	CASSVGTRGYTF
TRBV5-1	once	TRBD2	15	TRBJ2-7	TGCGCCAGCAGCCCCGGGACTAGCGGTGACTACGAGCAGTACTTC	CASSPGTSGDYEQYF
TRBV12-3/TRBV12-4	many	TRBD2	15	TRBJ2-1	TGTGCCAGCAGTGCTCTCGGGGGACTAGGCAATGAGCAGTTCTTC	CASSALGGLGNEQFF